This T cell receptor (beta chain) was sequenced during a study of PD-1 blockade in classical Hodgkin lymphoma. Study-level points and caveats: TCR diversity at baseline was reported to be reduced in newly diagnosed patients relative to healthy donors. Patients starting nivolumab less than 1 year after ASCT had lower diversity and were excluded from later analyses.

Each patient's relapse followed autologous stem cell transplantation, and brentuximab vedotin exposure varied. This clone was observed once. The antigen remains undetermined. Clones were sequenced by immunoSEQ multiplex PCR, and TCRdb holds only the in-frame ones, with some missing. The data hold tens of thousands of clones, with 89% observed a single time. V was pared by 3 bases and J by 1 base, with 10 bases of the junction left unmatched. CDR1 and CDR2 from the germline V gene are MNHNS and SASEGT. The CDR3 contains 17 residues. The V call is TRBV6-1, the J call TRBJ2-5; 8 bases agree with TRBD2. The material sequenced was peripheral blood mononuclear cells (PBMCs), taken before the second cycle of nivolumab. The receptor comes from a human donor with classical Hodgkin lymphoma. CDR3 DNA sequence: TGTGCCAGCAGTGAGCCTATTTGGCGGGGGGTCCAAGAGACCCAGTACTTC. Translation: CASSEPIWRGVQETQYF.